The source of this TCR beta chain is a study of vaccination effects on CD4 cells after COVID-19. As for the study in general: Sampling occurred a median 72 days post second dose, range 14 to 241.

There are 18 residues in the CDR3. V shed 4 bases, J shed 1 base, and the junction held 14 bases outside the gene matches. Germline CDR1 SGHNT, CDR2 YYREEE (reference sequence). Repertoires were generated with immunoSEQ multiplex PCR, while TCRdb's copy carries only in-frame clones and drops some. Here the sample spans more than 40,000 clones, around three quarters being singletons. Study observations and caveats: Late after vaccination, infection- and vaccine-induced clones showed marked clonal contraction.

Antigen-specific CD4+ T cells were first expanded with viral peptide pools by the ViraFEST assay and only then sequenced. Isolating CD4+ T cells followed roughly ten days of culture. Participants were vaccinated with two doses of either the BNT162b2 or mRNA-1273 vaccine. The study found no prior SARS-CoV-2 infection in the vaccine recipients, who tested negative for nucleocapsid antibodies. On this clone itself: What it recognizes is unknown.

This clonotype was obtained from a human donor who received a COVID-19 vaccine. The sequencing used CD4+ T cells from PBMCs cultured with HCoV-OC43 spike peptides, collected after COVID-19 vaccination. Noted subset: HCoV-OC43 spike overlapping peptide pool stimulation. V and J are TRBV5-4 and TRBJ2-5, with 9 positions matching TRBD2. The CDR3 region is CASSPGLGLATSQETQYF. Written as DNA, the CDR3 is TGTGCCAGCAGCCCGGGACTAGGACTAGCGACTTCCCAAGAGACCCAGTACTTC.